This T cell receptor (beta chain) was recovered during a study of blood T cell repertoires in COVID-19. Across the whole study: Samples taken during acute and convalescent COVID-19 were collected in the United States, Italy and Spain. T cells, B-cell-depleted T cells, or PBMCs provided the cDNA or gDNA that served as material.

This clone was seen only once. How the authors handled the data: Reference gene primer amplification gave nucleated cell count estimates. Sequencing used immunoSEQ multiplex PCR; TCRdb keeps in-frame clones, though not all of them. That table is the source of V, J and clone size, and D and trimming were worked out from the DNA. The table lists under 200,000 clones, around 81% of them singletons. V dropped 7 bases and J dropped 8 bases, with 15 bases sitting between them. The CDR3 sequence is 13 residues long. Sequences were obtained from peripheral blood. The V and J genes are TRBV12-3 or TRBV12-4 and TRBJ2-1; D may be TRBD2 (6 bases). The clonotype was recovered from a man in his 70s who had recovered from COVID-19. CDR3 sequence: CASNPLTGDEQFF. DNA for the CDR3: TGTGCCAGCAATCCTCTCACGGGAGATGAGCAGTTCTTC.